Presented here are 18 T cell receptor beta chains from one specimen sequenced in a study of T cell responses to AZD1222 COVID-19 vaccine (dated by TCRdb to about 2021). This specimen's time point label, interpreted: baseline before first vaccination. The receptor library was made with the immunoSEQ multiplex PCR assay. In TCRdb, the immuneACCESS table is reduced to in-frame sequences with V and J assigned. These tables do not hold every clone; where another copy was compared, an unresolved V gene accounts for under half, and the others remain unexplained. For this sample the table gives about 140,000 clones, of which 70% to 90% were detected only once. Of the sample, over 2.5% falls within the top ten clones. Material: peripheral blood, obtained on day 0 of AZD1222 vaccination. These receptors were collected from an adult in good health.

Regarding this clone: At one of its ends the junction is not consistent with the germline gene, which may arise from a read error. The chain recombines TRBV3-1 (or the pseudogene TRBV3-2) with TRBJ2-3; D ambiguous. This CDR3 spans 15 amino acids. The germline V gene encodes CDR1 LGHDT and CDR2 YNNKEL (reference sequence). CDR3 DNA sequence: TGTGCCAGCAGCCACGGCACCTCAAACACAAATACGCAGTATTTT. As protein: CASSHGTSNTNTQYF.

The CDR3 sequence is CASSKGLASVYEQYF. As DNA, the CDR3 is TGCGCCAGCAGCAAGGGACTAGCGAGTGTCTACGAGCAGTACTTC. The rearrangement links TRBV5-1 to TRBJ2-7; TRBD2 aligns across 10 bases. Germline V gene data show CDR1 as SGHRS and CDR2 as YFSETQ. This CDR3 is 15 amino acids long. Unmatched junction bases numbered 7, after V lost 4 bases and J lost 3 bases.

This chain connects TRBV11-2 to TRBJ2-1; either TRBD1 or TRBD2 may fit D (5 bases each). V lost 1 base to trimming and J lost 9 bases, with 10 bases between them. The length of the CDR3 is 13 residues. The germline V gene has CDR1 SGHAT and CDR2 FQNNGV. The CDR3 sequence is CASSLVGTVEQFF. The CDR3 DNA reads TGTGCCAGCAGCTTAGTAGGGACGGTTGAGCAGTTCTTC.

V usage is TRBV4-1 and J usage is TRBJ1-2; D gene uncertain. V lost 7 bases to trimming and J lost 8 bases, with 20 bases between them. The CDR3 extends over 14 amino acids. Germline V lookup: CDR1 MGHRA, CDR2 YSYEKL. CDR3 residues: CASNPLTRLQGYTF. CDR3 DNA: TGCGCCAGCAACCCCCTAACCAGGTTGCAGGGCTACACCTTC.

The chain is built from TRBV9 and TRBJ1-1; a possible D gene is TRBD1 (5 bases). Trimming cost V 3 bases and J 2 bases, with 14 bases left between them. Germline V gene data show CDR1 as SGDLS and CDR2 as YYNGEE. CDR3 size: 15 residues. The CDR3 DNA follows: TGTGCCAGCAGCGCATTGGGGGGTGCCAACACTGAAGCTTTCTTT. Protein: CASSALGGANTEAFF.

J is TRBJ2-4 and V is TRBV5-8; the D is unclear. CDR1 is SGHTS and CDR2 is YDEGEE in the germline V gene. This CDR3 has 15 residues. Trimming removed 2 bases at V and 6 bases at J, with 15 bases between. The CDR3 reads CASSLARGWGNIQYF. The CDR3 DNA sequence: TGTGCCAGCAGCTTAGCCAGAGGATGGGGAAACATTCAGTACTTC.

J is TRBJ2-1 and V is TRBV7-3; weak D call: TRBD1 (5 bases). V was cut by 1 base and J by 6 bases, with 7 bases left in between. Per germline, CDR1 SGHTA and CDR2 FQGTGA. The CDR3 consists of 13 residues. The CDR3 loop is CASSLRDSNEQFF. CDR3 nucleotides: TGTGCCAGCAGCTTAAGAGACAGCAATGAGCAGTTCTTC.

The V gene is TRBV28, the J gene TRBJ1-2; 8 bases map to TRBD1. With V trimmed by 3 bases and J by 2 bases, 17 bases remained unmatched. The germline V gene has CDR1 MDHEN and CDR2 SYDVKM. The CDR3 loop spans 19 amino acids. The chain's CDR3 is CASSFLNVTGVIFNYGYTF. CDR3 bases: TGTGCCAGCAGTTTCTTAAATGTGACAGGGGTCATTTTCAACTATGGCTACACCTTC.

The gene calls are TRBV5-4 and TRBJ2-2, with 13 bases matching TRBD2. V dropped 4 bases and J dropped 7; count of bases not matched to a gene: 10. Germline CDR1 is SGHNT and CDR2 is YYREEE (reference sequence). The CDR3 sequence is 17 residues long. CDR3: CASSTGLAGVGNGELFF. CDR3 nucleotide sequence: TGTGCCAGCAGCACCGGACTAGCGGGGGTCGGTAACGGGGAGCTGTTTTTT.

This clone was picked up one time. CDR3 residues: CASSDLAGSSTDTQYF. CDR3 in DNA: TGTGCCAGCAGCGACCTAGCGGGGTCAAGCACAGATACGCAGTATTTT. The chain is built from TRBV9 and TRBJ2-3; TRBD2 aligns across 9 bases. Looked up from germline, CDR1 is SGDLS and CDR2 is YYNGEE. This CDR3 region has 16 residues. V was pared by 3 bases and J by 0 bases, with 5 bases of the junction left unmatched. Supplemented by reference TRBV9 and TRBJ2-3, the full variable domain reads DSGVTQTPKHLITATGQRVTLRCSPRSGDLSVYWYQQSLDQGLQFLIQYYNGEERAKGNILERFSAQQFPDLHSELNLSSLELGDSALYFCASSDLAGSSTDTQYFGPGTRLTVL.

The V gene is TRBV23-1, the J gene TRBJ2-3; maybe TRBD1 (6 bases). TRBV23-1 is filed as an ORF, its function uncertain. V lost 4 bases and J lost 4, with 15 bases in between. CDR3 length: 15 amino acids. DNA for the CDR3: TGCGCCAGCAGTCTAAGGACAGCTAGGTCAGATACGCAGTATTTT. Protein sequence: CASSLRTARSDTQYF.

The chain recombines TRBV6-2 or TRBV6-3 with TRBJ1-2; no reliable D call. Trimming cost V 2 bases and J 8 bases, with 12 bases left between them. Germline V lookup: CDR1 MNHEY, CDR2 SVGEGT. This CDR3 spans 13 amino acids. CDR3 nucleotides: TGTGCCAGCAGTTACACATCAGGAGCAGGCTACACCTTC. It codes for CASSYTSGAGYTF.

V and J are TRBV28 and TRBJ1-1; no clear D gene. Deletions cut 2 bases from V and 6 bases from J, with 22 bases between. Germline loops: CDR1 MDHEN, CDR2 SYDVKM. This CDR3 is built from 17 residues. The CDR3 DNA reads TGTGCCAGCAGTTTAGTGAGGGTCCGTCTGGGTGTCCCTGAAGCTTTCTTT. It codes for CASSLVRVRLGVPEAFF.

As for this clone: At one end the junction does not follow the germline gene, possibly because of a read error. V usage is TRBV28 and J usage is TRBJ1-6; D gene ambiguous. There are 14 residues in the CDR3. Germline lookup yields CDR1 MDHEN and CDR2 SYDVKM. The CDR3, as DNA: TGTGCCAGCAGCCCCTCGGGTGTTACGGCAGGCCTTAACTTT. It yields the protein CASSPSGVTAGLNF.

The gene calls are TRBV3-1 (or the pseudogene TRBV3-2) and TRBJ1-6, with TRBD1 matching 7 bases. With V trimmed by 1 base and J by 7 bases, 4 bases remained unmatched. The CDR3 spans 15 residues. Germline V gene lookup returns CDR1 LGHDT and CDR2 YNNKEL (reference sequence). The CDR3 here is CASSQAGQTNSPLHF. The CDR3 nucleotides read TGTGCCAGCAGCCAAGCGGGACAGACCAATTCACCCCTCCACTTT.

The chain employs TRBV9 and TRBJ2-3; 12 bases agree with TRBD2. Germline V gene data show CDR1 as SGDLS and CDR2 as YYNGEE. This CDR3 spans 18 amino acids. Trimming at V came to 3 bases and at J to 6 bases, leaving 14 bases not matched to a gene. The CDR3 sequence: CASSDPSGLAGSPDTQYF. CDR3 in DNA: TGTGCCAGCAGCGATCCCTCTGGACTAGCGGGGTCTCCGGATACGCAGTATTTT.

The rearrangement links TRBV18 to TRBJ1-3; 10 bases are a match to TRBD1. Germline CDR1 reads KGHSH; CDR2 reads LQKENI. This CDR3 has 14 amino acids. V lost 6 bases to trimming and J lost 2 bases; unmatched junction nucleotides: 1. The CDR3 reads CASSGTGAGNTIYF. The CDR3 DNA is TGTGCCAGCTCGGGGACAGGGGCTGGAAACACCATATATTTT. Using reference TRBV18 and TRBJ1-3 for the parts outside the CDR3, the full variable domain is NAGVMQNPRHLVRRRGQEARLRCSPMKGHSHVYWYRQLPEEGLKFMVYLQKENIIDESGMPKERFSAEFPKEGPSILRIQQVVRGDSAAYFCASSGTGAGNTIYFGEGSWLTVV.

This clone was picked up a small number of times. This sequence joins TRBV6-5 and TRBJ2-2; D unclear. CDR1 and CDR2 from the germline V gene are MNHEY and SVGAGI. The CDR3 is made up of 15 amino acids. The V end was cut by 2 bases, the J end by 6 bases, with 13 bases between. CDR3 sequence: CASSYSSRSAGELFF. The CDR3 bases are TGTGCCAGCAGTTACAGTTCTCGCAGTGCCGGGGAGCTGTTTTTT.